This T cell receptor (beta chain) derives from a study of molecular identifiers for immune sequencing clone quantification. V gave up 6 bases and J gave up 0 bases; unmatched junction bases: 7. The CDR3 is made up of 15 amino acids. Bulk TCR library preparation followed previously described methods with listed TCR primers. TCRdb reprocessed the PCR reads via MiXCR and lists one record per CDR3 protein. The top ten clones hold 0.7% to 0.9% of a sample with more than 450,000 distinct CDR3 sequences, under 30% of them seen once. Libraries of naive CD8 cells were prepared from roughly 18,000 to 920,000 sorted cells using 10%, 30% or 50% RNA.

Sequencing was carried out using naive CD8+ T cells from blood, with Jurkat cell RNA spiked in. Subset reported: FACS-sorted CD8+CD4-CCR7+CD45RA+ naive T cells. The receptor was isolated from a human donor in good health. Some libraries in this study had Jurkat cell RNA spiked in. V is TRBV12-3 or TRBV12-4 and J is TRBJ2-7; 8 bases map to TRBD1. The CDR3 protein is CASSRADRASYEQYF. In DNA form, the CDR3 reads TGTGCCAGCAGCCGAGCGGACAGGGCCTCCTACGAGCAGTACTTC.